This TCR beta chain was found in a study of blood T cell repertoires in COVID-19 (dated by TCRdb to 2019 to 2021). With respect to the entire study: Samples covering the acute and convalescent phases of COVID-19 were provided by collaborators in the United States, Italy and Spain. The prospective study material was composed of cDNA or gDNA derived from T cells, B-cell-depleted T cells, or PBMCs. Subjects who had been exposed to COVID-19, were actively infected with it, or had recovered from it provided the deeply sampled blood TCRbeta repertoires that made up the dataset. The repertoires were released in a freely available public database meant as a resource for research on the immune response to SARS-CoV-2. The samples were drawn from two sources: the first 160 participants of the ongoing ImmuneRACE study, and 950 to 1,500 subjects contributed by 6 global collaborators. Nearly every sample came with metadata listing a de-identified subject ID, COVID-19 status, age in years and sex. Where available, HLA class I and class II types were obtained from metadata supplied by the sample provider rather than from assay-based typing. Overall study results and their limits: Clinical and demographic metadata were provided uncurated, with the amount varying by source and participant.

From cysteine to phenylalanine, the CDR3 is 13 amino acids long. This entry keeps only the CDR3 DNA: 39 bases, framed from base 1. V lost 3 bases and J lost 1 base; the stretch between them is 6 bases long. Whole blood was collected in K2EDTA tubes by collaborating institutions according to the institutions' own protocols. For TCRbeta analysis, collaborators shipped samples as frozen whole blood, isolated PBMCs, or DNA extracted from either of those sample types. As regards this clone: There is no known antigen for this receptor. No clone much larger than this one lies a single base away; base qualities are absent.

TCRbeta CDR3 regions were amplified from genomic DNA by means of the immunoSEQ Assay, a bias-controlled multiplex PCR. The authors' pipeline ran thus. Nucleated cell counts per sample were estimated from amplification of reference gene primers within the assay. To quantify the absolute abundance of each unique TCRbeta CDR3 rearrangement, sequence reads were collapsed and filtered. For each sample, productive Simpson clonality was calculated as the square root of Simpson's diversity index across productive rearrangements. The source is immuneACCESS, and TCRdb retained only in-frame sequences with V and J called. Part of the clones is not carried over; for the studies checked, unresolved V genes explain less than half of this, and the remainder is unexplained. That table is the source of V, J and clone size, and D and trimming were worked out from the DNA. The sample table contains 33,000 or so clones; only one count was recorded for around 90% of them. 1% of the sample comes from the top ten.

This sequence uses TRBV12-3 or TRBV12-4 and TRBJ1-1; confidence is insufficient to name the D gene. The receptor was isolated from a man aged 70 or older with active or convalescent COVID-19. Material for sequencing was peripheral blood. The sequence in DNA is TGTGCCAGCAGTTTTCTGTGGAACACTGAAGCTTTCTTT. The translation is CASSFLWNTEAFF.